Each of the 9 T cell receptor beta chains below was sequenced from the same sample in a study of T cell changes during pregnancy in multiple sclerosis. The protocol was immunoSEQ multiplex PCR, while the TCRdb copy is restricted to in-frame clones and leaves out a portion. Of about 60,000 clones detected, around 93% appear once; the ten largest clones hold 3% to 4%. The sample was CD8+ T cells from peripheral blood mononuclear cells, taken in the second trimester of pregnancy. The receptors were gathered from a female donor with multiple sclerosis, enrolled in a pregnancy study.

The CDR3 protein is CASSWRGGTDTQYF. The CDR3 nucleotides are TGTGCCAGCAGTTGGCGGGGGGGCACAGATACGCAGTATTTT. V gene TRBV6-6 combines with J gene TRBJ2-3; 8 nucleotides align to TRBD2. The CDR3 has 14 amino acids. The germline V gene has CDR1 MNHNY and CDR2 SVGAGI (reference sequence). J gave up 1 base and V 4 bases, and 1 base lay outside the gene matches.

The rearrangement links TRBV6-1 to TRBJ1-4; 7 bases line up with TRBD1. The germline CDR1 and CDR2 sequences are MNHNS and SASEGT. Trimming removed 8 bases from V and 4 bases from J; junction bases left unmatched: 10. The CDR3 is 15 residues long. The CDR3, as DNA: TGTGCCAGCGGGCAGGGGGTCGAGGTTAATGAAAAACTGTTTTTT. This codes for CASGQGVEVNEKLFF.

This chain links TRBV4-1 with TRBJ1-1, with D unresolved. With 2 bases removed from V and 5 bases from J, the gap between germline ends came to 18 bases. Germline V gene data show CDR1 as MGHRA and CDR2 as YSYEKL. The CDR3 is made up of 16 amino acids. The CDR3 DNA sequence: TGCGCCAGCAGCCAACTACTCGGGAGTAAGGGAACTGAAGCTTTCTTT. It is translated as CASSQLLGSKGTEAFF.

The chain recombines TRBV4-1 with TRBJ1-1; D perhaps matches TRBD1 (6 bases). Between the trimmed V and J ends, which lost 3 bases and 8 bases, there was a span of 7 bases. The CDR3 length is 11 residues. Germline V CDR1 and CDR2: MGHRA, YSYEKL. Here the CDR3 DNA reads TGCGCCAGCAGCCACGGGACAGAAGCTTTCTTT. Protein sequence: CASSHGTEAFF.

The chain combines TRBV27 with TRBJ1-1; D possibly corresponds to TRBD1 (5 bases). Trimming cost V 4 bases and J 0 bases, with 6 bases left between them. The CDR3 spans 13 residues. Germline V gene data show CDR1 as MNHEY and CDR2 as SMNVEV (reference sequence). The CDR3 protein is CASSWGLNTEAFF. The CDR3 DNA follows: TGTGCCAGCAGTTGGGGCTTGAACACTGAAGCTTTCTTT.

This clone showed up just a few times. The J gene is TRBJ1-1, the V gene TRBV21-1; the D call in the table, TRBD1, was not verified against the DNA. TRBV21-1 is shown as a pseudogene. CDR3 size: 10 residues. CDR3 residues: CASHRQEAFF. CDR3 bases: TGTGCCTCACACAGGCAAGAAGCTTTCTTT.

The V call is TRBV7-6, the J call TRBJ1-2; TRBD1 agrees at 9 bases. Germline trimming cut 6 bases from V and 7 bases from J; bases unmatched to any gene: 15. In germline, CDR1 is SGHVS, CDR2 FNYEAQ. The CDR3 length is 16 residues. The DNA for the CDR3 is TGTGCCAGCAGTCCTACAGGGGGCGCATCGAGCGCTGGCTACACCTTC. It yields the protein CASSPTGGASSAGYTF.

The rearrangement uses TRBV5-1 and TRBJ1-1, with unresolved D. CDR3 length equals 17 residues. V lost 0 bases and J 5 bases, leaving 20 bases between the germline ends. Germline V gene lookup returns CDR1 SGHRS and CDR2 YFSETQ. CDR3 sequence reads: CASSLVPGFGEETEAFF. Here the CDR3 DNA reads TGCGCCAGCAGCTTGGTCCCGGGGTTTGGAGAGGAGACTGAAGCTTTCTTT.

The chain has TRBV9 and TRBJ2-7; D uncertain. Deletions cut 2 bases from V and 3 bases from J, with 15 bases between. From germline, CDR1 is SGDLS and CDR2 YYNGEE. The length of the CDR3 is 15 residues. The CDR3 nucleotides read TGTGCCAGCAGCGTCTCCTCGACTCCCCTCTACGAGCAGTACTTC. It is translated as CASSVSSTPLYEQYF. The full variable domain, rest sourced from reference TRBV9 and TRBJ2-7, is DSGVTQTPKHLITATGQRVTLRCSPRSGDLSVYWYQQSLDQGLQFLIQYYNGEERAKGNILERFSAQQFPDLHSELNLSSLELGDSALYFCASSVSSTPLYEQYFGPGTRLTVT.